The clone carrying this T cell receptor beta chain showed up many times. The record originates from a study of CD8 T cells in ankylosing spondylitis. The trim removed 6 bases at V and 9 bases at J, leaving 18 bases unmatched. Germline lookup yields CDR1 SQVTM and CDR2 ANQGSEA. This CDR3 comprises 15 residues. Preparation of TCR beta libraries was done by quantitative 5'-RACE with molecular barcodes. A single record per CDR3 protein comes from TCRdb applying MiXCR to the 5' RACE reads. The sample has approximately 69,000 distinct CDR3 sequences; roughly 5.3% are singletons. This chain connects TRBV29-1 to TRBJ2-5, with TRBD2 identical over 8 bases. The clonotype originates from a male donor with ankylosing spondylitis or in good health (not recorded which). The specimen was blood, either unsorted or a sorted T cell fraction (not recorded which). CDR3 DNA sequence: TGCAGCGTCCACAATTCGGGTAGCGGGGCCCAGGCCCAGTACTTC. Translating gives CSVHNSGSGAQAQYF.